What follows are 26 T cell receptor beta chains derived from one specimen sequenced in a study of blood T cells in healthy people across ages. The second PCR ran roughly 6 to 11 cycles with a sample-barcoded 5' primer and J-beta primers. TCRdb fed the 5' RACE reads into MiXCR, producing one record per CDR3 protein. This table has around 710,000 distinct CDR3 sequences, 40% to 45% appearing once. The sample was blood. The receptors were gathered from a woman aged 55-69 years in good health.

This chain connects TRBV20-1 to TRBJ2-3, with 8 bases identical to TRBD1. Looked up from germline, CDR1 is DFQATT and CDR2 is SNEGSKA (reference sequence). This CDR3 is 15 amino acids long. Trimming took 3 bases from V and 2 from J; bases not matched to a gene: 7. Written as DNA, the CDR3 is TGCAGTGCTAGGTCCGTGACAGGGGACACAGATACGCAGTATTTT. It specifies CSARSVTGDTDTQYF.

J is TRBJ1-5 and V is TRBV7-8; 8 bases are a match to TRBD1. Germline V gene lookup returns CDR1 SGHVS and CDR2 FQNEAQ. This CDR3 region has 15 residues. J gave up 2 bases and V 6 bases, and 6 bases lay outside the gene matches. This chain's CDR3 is CASRPGQGGNQPQHF. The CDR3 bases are TGTGCCAGCAGACCTGGACAGGGCGGCAATCAGCCCCAGCATTTT. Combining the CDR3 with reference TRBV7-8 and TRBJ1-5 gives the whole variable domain GAGVSQSPRYKVAKRGQDVALRCDPISGHVSLFWYQQALGQGPEFLTYFQNEAQLDKSGLPSDRFFAERPEGSVSTLKIQRTQQEDSAVYLCASRPGQGGNQPQHFGDGTRLSIL.

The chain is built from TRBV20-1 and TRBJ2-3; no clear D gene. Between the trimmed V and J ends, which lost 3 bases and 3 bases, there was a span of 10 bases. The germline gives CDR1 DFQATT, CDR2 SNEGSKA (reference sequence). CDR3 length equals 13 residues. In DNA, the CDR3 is TGCAGTGCTAGTAGGGTCAGAACAGATACGCAGTATTTT. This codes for CSASRVRTDTQYF.

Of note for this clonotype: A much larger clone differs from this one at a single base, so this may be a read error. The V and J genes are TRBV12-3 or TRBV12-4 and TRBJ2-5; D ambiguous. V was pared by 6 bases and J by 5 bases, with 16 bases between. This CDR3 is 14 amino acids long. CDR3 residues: CASSSGGQWETQYF. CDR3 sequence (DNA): TGTGCCAGCAGCTCCGGCGGCCAATGGGAGACCCAGTACTTC.

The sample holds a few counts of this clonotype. The DNA of the CDR3 is TGTGCCAGCAGCTTGCGTCCCCAGCAAATAGCCAAAAACATTCAGTACTTC. Translated: CASSLRPQQIAKNIQYF. This chain links TRBV7-2 with TRBJ2-4; no firm D call. V was shortened by 3 bases and J by 0 bases, with 15 bases between the two germline ends. This CDR3 has 17 amino acids. The V gene's germline CDR1 is SGHTA and CDR2 FQGNSA.

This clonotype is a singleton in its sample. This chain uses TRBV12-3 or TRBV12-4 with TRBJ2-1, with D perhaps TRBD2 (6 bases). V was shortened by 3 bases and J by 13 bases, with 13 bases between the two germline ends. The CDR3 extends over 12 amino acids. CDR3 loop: CASSFPGTAQFF. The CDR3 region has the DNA TGTGCCAGCAGTTTCCCCGGGACTGCCCAGTTCTTC.

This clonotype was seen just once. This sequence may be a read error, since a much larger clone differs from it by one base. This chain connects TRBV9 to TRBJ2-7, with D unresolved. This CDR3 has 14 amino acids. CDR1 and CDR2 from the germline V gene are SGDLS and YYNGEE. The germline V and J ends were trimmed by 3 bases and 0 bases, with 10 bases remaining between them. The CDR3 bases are TGTGCCAGCAGCGGAGGTGGGGTCTCCTACGAGCAGTACTTC. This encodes CASSGGGVSYEQYF. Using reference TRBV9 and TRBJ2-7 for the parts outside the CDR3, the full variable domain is DSGVTQTPKHLITATGQRVTLRCSPRSGDLSVYWYQQSLDQGLQFLIQYYNGEERAKGNILERFSAQQFPDLHSELNLSSLELGDSALYFCASSGGGVSYEQYFGPGTRLTVT.

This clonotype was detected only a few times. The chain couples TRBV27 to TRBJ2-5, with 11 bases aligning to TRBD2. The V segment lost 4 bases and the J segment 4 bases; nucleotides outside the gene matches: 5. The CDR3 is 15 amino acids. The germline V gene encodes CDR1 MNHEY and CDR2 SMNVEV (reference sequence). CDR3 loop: CASSSFLAGGETQYF. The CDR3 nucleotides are TGTGCCAGCAGTTCGTTTCTAGCGGGAGGAGAGACCCAGTACTTC.

CDR3 sequence: CASSPRTSGRQEAQYF. In DNA form, the CDR3 reads TGCGCCAGCAGTCCCCGGACTAGCGGGAGACAAGAGGCCCAGTACTTC. The rearrangement joins TRBV10-2 to TRBJ2-7, with 13 bases that match TRBD2. J lost 10 bases, V lost 5 bases, and 14 bases had no gene match. The CDR3 totals 16 residues. Looked up from germline, CDR1 is WSHSY and CDR2 is SAAADI.

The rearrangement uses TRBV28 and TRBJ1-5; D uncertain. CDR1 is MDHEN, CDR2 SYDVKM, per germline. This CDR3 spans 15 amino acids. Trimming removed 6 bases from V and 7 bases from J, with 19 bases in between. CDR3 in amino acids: CASSRPRGIGQPQHF. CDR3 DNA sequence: TGTGCCAGCAGCCGCCCCCGGGGAATTGGACAGCCCCAGCATTTT.

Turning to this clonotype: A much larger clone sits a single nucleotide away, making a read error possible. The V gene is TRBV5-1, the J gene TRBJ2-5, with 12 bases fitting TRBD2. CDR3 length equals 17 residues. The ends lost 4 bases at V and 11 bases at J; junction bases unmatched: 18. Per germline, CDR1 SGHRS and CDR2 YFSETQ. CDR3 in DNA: TGCGCCAGCAGCCCGGGACTAGCGGGCGGGGGGTACAATGAGCAGTACTTC. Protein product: CASSPGLAGGGYNEQYF.

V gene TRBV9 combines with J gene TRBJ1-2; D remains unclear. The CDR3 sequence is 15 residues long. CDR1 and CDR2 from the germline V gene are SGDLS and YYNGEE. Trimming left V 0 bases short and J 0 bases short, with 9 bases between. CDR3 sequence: CASSVVGTANYGYTF. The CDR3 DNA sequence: TGTGCCAGCAGCGTAGTAGGCACTGCTAACTATGGCTACACCTTC.

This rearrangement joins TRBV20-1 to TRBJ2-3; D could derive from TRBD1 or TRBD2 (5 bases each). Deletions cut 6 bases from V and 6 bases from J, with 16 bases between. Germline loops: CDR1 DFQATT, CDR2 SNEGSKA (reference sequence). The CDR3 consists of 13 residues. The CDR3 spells CSAGAGASDTQYF. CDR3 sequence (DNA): TGCAGTGCCGGGGCTGGGGCGAGCGATACGCAGTATTTT.

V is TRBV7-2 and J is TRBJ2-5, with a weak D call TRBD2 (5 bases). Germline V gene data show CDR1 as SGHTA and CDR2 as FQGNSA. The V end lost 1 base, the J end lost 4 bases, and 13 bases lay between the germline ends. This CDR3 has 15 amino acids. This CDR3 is CASSLGEFAPETQYF. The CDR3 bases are TGTGCCAGCAGCTTAGGGGAGTTTGCGCCAGAGACCCAGTACTTC.

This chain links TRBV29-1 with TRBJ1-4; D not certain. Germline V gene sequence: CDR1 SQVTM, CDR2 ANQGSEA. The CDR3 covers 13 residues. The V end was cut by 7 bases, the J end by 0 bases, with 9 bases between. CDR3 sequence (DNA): TGCAGCGCCCAGGATTCAACTAATGAAAAACTGTTTTTT. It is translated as CSAQDSTNEKLFF.

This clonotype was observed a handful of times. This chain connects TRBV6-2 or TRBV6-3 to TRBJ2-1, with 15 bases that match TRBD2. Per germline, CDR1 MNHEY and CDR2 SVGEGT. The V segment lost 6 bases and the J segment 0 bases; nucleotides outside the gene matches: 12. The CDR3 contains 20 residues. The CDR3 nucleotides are TGTGCCAGCAGACAAATGGCCGGGACTAGCGGGGGGAGCTCCTACAATGAGCAGTTCTTC. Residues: CASRQMAGTSGGSSYNEQFF.

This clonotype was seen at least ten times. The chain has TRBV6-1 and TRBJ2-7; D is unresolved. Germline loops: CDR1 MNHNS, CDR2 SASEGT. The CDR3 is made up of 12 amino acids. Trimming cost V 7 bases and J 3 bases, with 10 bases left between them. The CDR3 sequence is CASTEQLYEQYF. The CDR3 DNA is TGTGCCAGCACAGAACAGCTCTACGAGCAGTACTTC.

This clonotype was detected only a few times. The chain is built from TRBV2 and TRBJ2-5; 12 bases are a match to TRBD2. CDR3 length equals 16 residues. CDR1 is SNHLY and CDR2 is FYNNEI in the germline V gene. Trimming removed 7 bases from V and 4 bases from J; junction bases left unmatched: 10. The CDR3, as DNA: TGTGCCAGCATGGGGACTAGCGGGTTTCCGGCAGAGACCCAGTACTTC. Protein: CASMGTSGFPAETQYF.

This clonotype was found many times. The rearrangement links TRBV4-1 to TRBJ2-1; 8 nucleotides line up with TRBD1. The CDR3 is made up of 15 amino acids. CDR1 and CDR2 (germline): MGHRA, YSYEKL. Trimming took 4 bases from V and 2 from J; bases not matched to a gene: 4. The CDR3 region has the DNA TGCGCCAGCAGCCCTGACAGGGGAACCTACAATGAGCAGTTCTTC. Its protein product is CASSPDRGTYNEQFF.

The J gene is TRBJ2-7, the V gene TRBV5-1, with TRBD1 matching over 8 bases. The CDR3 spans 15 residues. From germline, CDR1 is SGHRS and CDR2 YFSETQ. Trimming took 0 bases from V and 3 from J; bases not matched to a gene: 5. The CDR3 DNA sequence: TGCGCCAGCAGCTTGGTAGGTGACAGGGGCTACGAGCAGTACTTC. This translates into CASSLVGDRGYEQYF.

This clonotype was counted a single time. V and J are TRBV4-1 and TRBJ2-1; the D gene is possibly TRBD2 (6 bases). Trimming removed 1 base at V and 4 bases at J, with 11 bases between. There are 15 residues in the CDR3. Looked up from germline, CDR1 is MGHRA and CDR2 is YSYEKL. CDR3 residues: CASSQAGVGYNEQFF. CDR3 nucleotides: TGCGCCAGCAGCCAAGCGGGGGTGGGGTACAATGAGCAGTTCTTC.

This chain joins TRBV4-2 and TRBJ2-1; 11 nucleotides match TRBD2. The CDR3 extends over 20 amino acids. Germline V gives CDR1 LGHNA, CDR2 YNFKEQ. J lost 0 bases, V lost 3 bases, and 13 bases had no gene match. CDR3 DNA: TGTGCCAGCAGCCAGATAGGAGGCACTAGCGGGAGAACCTCCTACAATGAGCAGTTCTTC. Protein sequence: CASSQIGGTSGRTSYNEQFF.

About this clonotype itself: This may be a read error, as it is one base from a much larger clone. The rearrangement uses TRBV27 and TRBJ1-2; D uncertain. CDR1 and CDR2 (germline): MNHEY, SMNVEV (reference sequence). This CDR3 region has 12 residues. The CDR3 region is CASSTSNSGYTF. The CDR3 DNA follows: TGTGCCAGCAGTACAAGTAACTCTGGCTACACCTTC.

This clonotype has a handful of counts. CDR3 in DNA: TGTGCCAGCAGCTTGGGAGCGGGAGGGCCAGGCACAGATACGCAGTATTTT. It is translated as CASSLGAGGPGTDTQYF. V is TRBV7-3 and J is TRBJ2-3; 10 bases line up with TRBD2. V gave up 3 bases and J gave up 1 base; unmatched junction bases: 7. CDR3 length equals 17 residues. Germline V gives CDR1 SGHTA, CDR2 FQGTGA.

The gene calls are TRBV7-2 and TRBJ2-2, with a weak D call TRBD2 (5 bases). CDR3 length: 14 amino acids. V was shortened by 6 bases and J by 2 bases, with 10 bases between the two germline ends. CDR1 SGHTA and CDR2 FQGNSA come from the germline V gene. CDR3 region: CASSTDYNTGELFF. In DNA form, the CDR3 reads TGTGCCAGCAGTACAGACTATAACACCGGGGAGCTGTTTTTT.

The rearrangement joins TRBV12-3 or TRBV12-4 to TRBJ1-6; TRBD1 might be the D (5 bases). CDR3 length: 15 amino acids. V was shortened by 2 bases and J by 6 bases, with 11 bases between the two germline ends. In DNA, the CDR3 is TGTGCCAGCAGTTTAAACGGGGGAATTAATTCACCCCTCCACTTT. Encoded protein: CASSLNGGINSPLHF.